These 24 T cell receptor beta chains came from one sample sequenced in a study of T-cell memory formation after mild COVID-19. TCRdb re-derived calls from the 5' RACE reads in MiXCR, one entry per CDR3 protein. This sample carries tens of thousands of distinct CDR3 sequences, about a tenth of them seen once, and the ten largest clones take about 1.1%. Sequenced sample: PBMCs or a T cell subset sorted from them (not recorded which). All receptors come from a man between 18 and 29 years old who had mild COVID-19 (a few samples of this study predate the infection). Cell type and time point are not known.

The gene calls are TRBV6-2 or TRBV6-3 and TRBJ1-5; possible D gene TRBD1, 5 bases. The CDR3 sequence is 16 residues long. CDR1 and CDR2 from the germline V gene are MNHEY and SVGEGT. The V end lost 7 bases, the J end lost 1 base, and 17 bases lay between the germline ends. CDR3 protein: CASTSGLGWSNQPQHF. CDR3 DNA sequence: TGTGCCAGCACCTCGGGACTGGGATGGAGCAATCAGCCCCAGCATTTT.

This clonotype was counted only a few times. This CDR3 is CASSTARFSGAFF. As DNA, the CDR3 is TGTGCCAGCAGTACTGCTAGGTTTTCGGGAGCTTTCTTT. This sequence joins TRBV12-3 or TRBV12-4 and TRBJ1-1; D remains unclear. This CDR3 spans 13 amino acids. The germline V and J ends were trimmed by 5 bases and 10 bases, with 17 bases remaining between them.

This clonotype was detected a few times. The chain has TRBV5-1 and TRBJ1-2; weak D call: TRBD1 (6 bases). CDR3 size: 15 residues. Germline-derived CDR1 and CDR2 are SGHRS and YFSETQ. Trimming pared 4 bases from V and 5 bases from J, leaving 18 bases between. The CDR3 loop reads CASSEGHGEDYGYTF. CDR3 coding DNA: TGCGCCAGCAGCGAGGGACACGGGGAGGATTATGGCTACACCTTC.

The chain is built from TRBV7-2 and TRBJ1-6, with TRBD1 as a possible D gene (5 bases). The CDR3 sequence is 16 residues long. The V end lost 0 bases, the J end lost 7 bases, and 13 bases lay between the germline ends. The germline V gene has CDR1 SGHTA and CDR2 FQGNSA. As DNA, the CDR3 is TGTGCCAGCAGCTTAGCGTCTAGGGGTGGGAATTCACCCCTCCACTTT. Residues: CASSLASRGGNSPLHF.

The V and J genes are TRBV7-9 and TRBJ1-2, with D hard to call. Germline V gene sequence: CDR1 SEHNR, CDR2 FQNEAQ (reference sequence). The CDR3 is 15 amino acids. The V and J ends lost 1 base and 4 bases respectively, with 13 bases between them. The CDR3 region is CASSLGVLVGYGYTF. CDR3 coding DNA: TGTGCCAGCAGCTTAGGGGTTTTGGTTGGCTATGGCTACACCTTC.

The rearrangement uses TRBV7-9 and TRBJ2-6; D is unclear. Germline V gene lookup returns CDR1 SEHNR and CDR2 FQNEAQ (reference sequence). The CDR3 runs 17 residues. V was trimmed by 1 base and J by 0 bases, leaving 10 bases between them. The CDR3 DNA sequence: TGTGCCAGCAGCTTAGGGCACTCCTTCTCTGGGGCCAACGTCCTGACTTTC. Its protein is CASSLGHSFSGANVLTF.

Turning to this clonotype: A junction boundary mismatches the germline segment, possibly from a read error. The chain couples TRBV6-2 or TRBV6-3 to TRBJ2-1; no firm D call. The CDR3 spans 12 residues. Per the germline V gene, CDR1 is MNHEY and CDR2 is SVGEGT. Here the CDR3 DNA reads TGTTCCAGCAGTTACGAAGTCTCCGAGCAGTTCTTC. It is translated as CSSSYEVSEQFF.

This clonotype was observed a handful of times. CDR3 amino acids: CASSSRTGSSEKLFF. The DNA for the CDR3 is TGTGCCAGCAGCTCCCGGACAGGGTCGAGTGAAAAACTGTTTTTT. The rearrangement links TRBV7-2 to TRBJ1-4, with 8 bases aligning to TRBD1. After removal of 4 bases from V and 7 bases from J, the junction contained 8 bases not matched to a gene. The CDR3 spans 15 residues. In germline, CDR1 is SGHTA, CDR2 FQGNSA.

The gene calls are TRBV9 and TRBJ1-4, with D unclear. CDR1 is SGDLS and CDR2 is YYNGEE in the germline V gene. This CDR3 is 15 amino acids long. V gave up 3 bases and J gave up 0 bases, with 9 bases separating them. The CDR3 here is CASSDGPTTNEKLFF. The CDR3 bases are TGTGCCAGCAGCGACGGGCCTACAACTAATGAAAAACTGTTTTTT. The whole variable domain, filled in from reference TRBV9 and TRBJ1-4, reads DSGVTQTPKHLITATGQRVTLRCSPRSGDLSVYWYQQSLDQGLQFLIQYYNGEERAKGNILERFSAQQFPDLHSELNLSSLELGDSALYFCASSDGPTTNEKLFFGSGTQLSVL.

In its sample, this clonotype was seen many times. This chain uses TRBV5-1 with TRBJ2-4; D unclear. Germline CDR1 reads SGHRS; CDR2 reads YFSETQ. Trimming took 3 bases from V and 1 from J, leaving 8 bases between them. The CDR3 is 14 residues long. The DNA for the CDR3 is TGCGCCAGCAGCTCGTCGGGTGCCAAAAACATTCAGTACTTC. Translated: CASSSSGAKNIQYF.

The V call is TRBV5-1, the J call TRBJ2-1, with 7 bases identical to TRBD1. This CDR3 has 15 amino acids. V gave up 6 bases and J gave up 6 bases; unmatched junction bases: 12. Germline V lookup: CDR1 SGHRS, CDR2 YFSETQ. The CDR3 nucleotides are TGCGCCAGCACCGAACAGGGGTTAAGGGTCAATGAGCAGTTCTTC. Translating gives CASTEQGLRVNEQFF.

This clonotype was recorded at least ten times. The chain recombines TRBV27 with TRBJ2-7; 9 bases are a match to TRBD1. Per the germline V gene, CDR1 is MNHEY and CDR2 is SMNVEV (reference sequence). V lost 6 bases and J lost 1; bases outside the gene matches: 1. The CDR3 loop spans 13 amino acids. DNA of the CDR3: TGTGCCAGCAGGGGACAGGGATCCTACGAGCAGTACGTC. This gives the protein CASRGQGSYEQYV.

The rearrangement uses TRBV6-2 or TRBV6-3 and TRBJ1-1, with D uncertain. Trimming shortened V by 1 base and J by 2 bases, and 5 bases separated the two germline ends. The CDR3 extends over 13 amino acids. Germline V lookup: CDR1 MNHEY, CDR2 SVGEGT. The chain's CDR3 is CASSYLLNTEAFF. The CDR3 region has the DNA TGTGCCAGCAGTTACTTACTCAACACTGAAGCTTTCTTT.

This clonotype showed up many times. The chain has TRBV20-1 and TRBJ2-3; D is uncertain. Germline CDR1 DFQATT, CDR2 SNEGSKA (reference sequence). The CDR3 runs to 13 residues. The V gene lost 0 bases and the J gene lost 0 bases, with 4 bases spanning the gap. The CDR3 nucleotides are TGCAGTGCTAGAGAAACCAGCACAGATACGCAGTATTTT. Its translation is CSARETSTDTQYF.

The chain couples TRBV28 to TRBJ2-1; TRBD1 matches at 8 bases. The CDR3 is 18 amino acids. Germline V gene data show CDR1 as MDHEN and CDR2 as SYDVKM. The V segment lost 6 bases and the J segment 8 bases; nucleotides outside the gene matches: 21. The CDR3 nucleotides are TGTGCCAGCAGCCCCTTGAGAAGCCTCGGGACAGGTATCGATGAGCAGTTCTTC. It translates to CASSPLRSLGTGIDEQFF.

The chain is built from TRBV6-5 and TRBJ1-1; D is ambiguous. Germline V gene lookup returns CDR1 MNHEY and CDR2 SVGAGI. The CDR3 length is 16 residues. V lost 3 bases to trimming and J lost 3 bases, with 17 bases between them. The CDR3 DNA follows: TGTGCCAGCAGTTATGGGTCGGGAATACCATACACTGAAGCTTTCTTT. It encodes CASSYGSGIPYTEAFF.

CDR3 residues: CASTLGGQLSGYTF. DNA for the CDR3: TGTGCCAGCACCCTCGGCGGGCAGCTATCTGGCTACACCTTC. The V gene is TRBV12-3 or TRBV12-4, the J gene TRBJ1-2, with D unresolved. With 7 bases removed from V and 7 bases from J, the gap between germline ends came to 19 bases. The CDR3 extends over 14 amino acids.

The table lists this clonotype with many counts. The V call is TRBV5-1, the J call TRBJ1-4; D is possibly TRBD1 (5 bases). Between the trimmed V and J ends, which lost 4 bases and 3 bases, there was a span of 13 bases. Germline V gene sequence: CDR1 SGHRS, CDR2 YFSETQ. CDR3 length: 15 amino acids. In DNA form, the CDR3 reads TGCGCCAGCAGCATTTCGGGACTATCTAATGAAAAACTGTTTTTT. Protein product: CASSISGLSNEKLFF.

The chain uses TRBV7-2 and TRBJ1-1; D perhaps matches TRBD1 (6 bases). Germline assignment: CDR1 SGHTA and CDR2 FQGNSA. V lost 4 bases and J lost 0, with 18 bases in between. This CDR3 contains 17 residues. The CDR3 DNA reads as TGTGCCAGCAGCTATACCGGGACAAGATACATGAACACTGAAGCTTTCTTT. Protein sequence: CASSYTGTRYMNTEAFF. Combining the CDR3 with reference TRBV7-2 and TRBJ1-1 gives the whole variable domain GAGVSQSPSNKVTEKGKDVELRCDPISGHTALYWYRQSLGQGLEFLIYFQGNSAPDKSGLPSDRFSAERTGGSVSTLTIQRTQQEDSAVYLCASSYTGTRYMNTEAFFGQGTRLTVV.

This clonotype has a handful of counts. V is TRBV27 and J is TRBJ1-2, with D perhaps TRBD1 (5 bases). Germline CDR1 MNHEY, CDR2 SMNVEV (reference sequence). V lost 6 bases, J lost 1 base, and 12 bases lay in between. The CDR3 sequence is 14 residues long. Written as DNA, the CDR3 is TGTGCCAGCAGCCCTCAGGGAAATAACTATGGCTACACCTTC. This gives the protein CASSPQGNNYGYTF.

The V gene is TRBV25-1, the J gene TRBJ2-7; D gene uncertain. Per germline, CDR1 MGHDK and CDR2 SYGVNS. Deletions cut 3 bases from V and 3 bases from J, with 3 bases between. The CDR3 has 11 residues. The CDR3 sequence is CASSDSYEQYF. CDR3 bases: TGTGCCAGCAGTGACAGCTACGAGCAGTACTTC.

This clonotype was seen many times. J is TRBJ2-2 and V is TRBV12-3 or TRBV12-4; unclear D gene. V was clipped by 2 bases and J by 4 bases, with 11 bases between them. The CDR3 runs 15 residues. In DNA, the CDR3 is TGTGCCAGCAGTTTACAATCCCCGATCACCGGGGAGCTGTTTTTT. Translated, it gives CASSLQSPITGELFF.

The chain joins TRBV14 to TRBJ2-5; D is uncertain. Trimming removed 4 bases from V and 0 bases from J, with 15 bases in between. The germline V gene has CDR1 SGHDN and CDR2 FVKESK. The CDR3 is 16 residues long. The CDR3 loop reads CASSLRADLYQETQYF. DNA for the CDR3: TGTGCCAGCAGCCTTCGGGCAGACCTGTACCAAGAGACCCAGTACTTC.

The chain joins TRBV28 to TRBJ1-5, with D unresolved. Germline lookup yields CDR1 MDHEN and CDR2 SYDVKM. Trimming left V 7 bases short and J 7 bases short, with 14 bases between. The CDR3 runs to 13 residues. The CDR3 loop reads CASNQPPSQPQHF. DNA of the CDR3: TGTGCCAGCAACCAACCCCCGTCGCAGCCCCAGCATTTT.